The 23 T cell receptor beta chains given below trace back to one sample, sequenced in a study of T-cell reconstitution after alpha-beta-depleted transplantation in children. Unique molecular identifiers were incorporated during preparation of the TCRbeta library. In TCRdb, the PCR reads were re-called with MiXCR into one record per CDR3 protein. This table holds about 15,000 distinct CDR3 sequences, roughly 5.3% found once. The specimen was PBMCs, collected before TCRalphabeta/CD19-depleted stem cell transplant. The receptors were sampled from a boy between 10 and 17 years old with acute lymphoblastic leukemia, due to receive a stem cell transplant.

This clonotype was seen at least ten times. This sequence joins TRBV6-5 and TRBJ2-7, with a possible D match to TRBD2 (5 bases). CDR1 MNHEY and CDR2 SVGAGI come from the germline V gene. Trimming shortened V by 3 bases and J by 1 base, and 13 bases separated the two germline ends. CDR3 size: 15 residues. As DNA, the CDR3 is TGTGCCAGCAGTTATGGCACCCGGGGTTCCTACGAGCAGTACTTC. Its translation: CASSYGTRGSYEQYF.

In this sample, this clonotype turned up many times. The chain is built from TRBV14 and TRBJ1-1; D is possibly TRBD1 (5 bases). Per germline, CDR1 SGHDN and CDR2 FVKESK. V was cut by 5 bases and J by 3 bases, with 10 bases left in between. The CDR3 is 13 residues long. CDR3 in amino acids: CASSKEGYTEAFF. CDR3 coding DNA: TGTGCCAGCAGCAAGGAGGGGTACACTGAAGCTTTCTTT.

This clonotype showed up many times. The genes are TRBV27 and TRBJ2-3; 12 bases are shared with TRBD2. The CDR3 spans 19 residues. The germline V gene encodes CDR1 MNHEY and CDR2 SMNVEV (reference sequence). Trimming removed 5 bases from V and 0 bases from J; junction bases left unmatched: 12. CDR3 nucleotides: TGTGCCAGCAGTCGCCCTAGCGGGGGGGGATTTCCTAGCACAGATACGCAGTATTTT. Amino acids: CASSRPSGGGFPSTDTQYF.

This clonotype was recorded at least ten times. The CDR3 DNA follows: TGCGCCAGCAGCCGGGGGATGAACACCGGGGAGCTGTTTTTT. This encodes CASSRGMNTGELFF. The rearrangement uses TRBV4-1 and TRBJ2-2, with D perhaps assigned TRBD1 or TRBD2 (5 bases each). The CDR3 is made up of 14 amino acids. The germline CDR1 and CDR2 sequences are MGHRA and YSYEKL. Trimming pared 4 bases from V and 1 base from J, leaving 7 bases between.

In this sample, this clonotype turned up many times. The chain combines TRBV4-1 with TRBJ2-5; 7 bases match TRBD2. Trimming cost V 1 base and J 3 bases; bases outside gene matches: 5. From germline, CDR1 is MGHRA and CDR2 YSYEKL. The CDR3 contains 15 residues. The CDR3 nucleotides read TGCGCCAGCAGCCAAGGGGGGGGATTGAAAGAGACCCAGTACTTC. This sequence encodes CASSQGGGLKETQYF.

This clonotype was observed a single time. The rearrangement uses TRBV10-3 and TRBJ1-5; D call uncertain. The germline V and J ends were trimmed by 9 bases and 5 bases, with 23 bases remaining between them. The germline V gene has CDR1 ENHRY and CDR2 SYGVKD. The CDR3 loop spans 16 amino acids. The CDR3 nucleotides read TGTGCCATGGGCCGCGGGCTCCTCTGCGATCATCAGCCCCAGCATTTT. This encodes CAMGRGLLCDHQPQHF.

By share, this clonotype counts as medium-sized. This chain links TRBV28 with TRBJ2-3; TRBD2 aligns across 9 bases. J lost 4 bases, V lost 4 bases, and 12 bases had no gene match. The CDR3 has 17 amino acids. Germline V gives CDR1 MDHEN, CDR2 SYDVKM. CDR3 residues: CASSSPLFSGSPDTQYF. Written as DNA, the CDR3 is TGTGCCAGCAGTTCCCCCCTTTTTAGCGGGAGCCCAGATACGCAGTATTTT.

This clonotype appeared many times. CDR3 region: CATSRDTLAKNIQYF. The CDR3 DNA is TGTGCCACCAGCAGGGATACCTTGGCCAAAAACATTCAGTACTTC. The gene calls are TRBV15 and TRBJ2-4; D gene unclear. Germline V gene lookup returns CDR1 LNHNV and CDR2 YYDKDF (reference sequence). The CDR3 has 15 residues. The ends were cut back, 3 bases at V and 1 base at J, with 10 bases in the middle.

Ten or more counts support this clonotype. This sequence joins TRBV28 and TRBJ1-3; tentative D call: TRBD1 (6 bases). Trimming shortened V by 7 bases and J by 0 bases, and 10 bases separated the two germline ends. The CDR3 is 14 amino acids. Germline V gene sequence: CDR1 MDHEN, CDR2 SYDVKM. The CDR3 DNA reads TGTGCCAGCAAATACAGGGACTCTGGAAACACCATATATTTT. This sequence encodes CASKYRDSGNTIYF. The variable domain in full, completed from reference TRBV28 and TRBJ1-3, reads DVKVTQSSRYLVKRTGEKVFLECVQDMDHENMFWYRQDPGLGLRLIYFSYDVKMKEKGDIPEGYSVSREKKERFSLILESASTNQTSMYLCASKYRDSGNTIYFGEGSWLTVV.

This rearrangement joins TRBV27 to TRBJ2-1; 7 nucleotides agree with TRBD1. The CDR3 is 15 amino acids. With V trimmed by 5 bases and J by 2 bases, 6 bases remained unmatched. CDR1 and CDR2 from the germline V gene are MNHEY and SMNVEV (reference sequence). Here the CDR3 DNA reads TGTGCCAGCAGTGAGGGGGCGCTCCCCTACAATGAGCAGTTCTTC. Translation gives CASSEGALPYNEQFF.

Relative to its sample, this clonotype is medium-sized. The chain recombines TRBV9 with TRBJ2-5; 11 positions match TRBD2. CDR1 is SGDLS, CDR2 YYNGEE, per germline. The CDR3 contains 16 residues. Trimming removed 1 base from V and 2 bases from J; junction bases left unmatched: 4. This CDR3 is CASSVSSGRTQETQYF. CDR3 sequence (DNA): TGTGCCAGCAGCGTATCTAGCGGGAGGACACAAGAGACCCAGTACTTC.

This clonotype was recorded at least ten times. The chain combines TRBV6-2 or TRBV6-3 with TRBJ2-7; D gene ambiguous. V lost 2 bases and J lost 3, with 11 bases in between. The CDR3 loop spans 14 amino acids. The germline gives CDR1 MNHEY, CDR2 SVGEGT. This chain's CDR3 is CASSYPGSFYEQYF. The CDR3 DNA sequence: TGTGCCAGCAGTTACCCCGGGTCGTTCTACGAGCAGTACTTC.

This clonotype was seen ten or more times. The rearrangement uses TRBV20-1 and TRBJ1-5, with D possibly TRBD1 on 5 matching bases. The CDR3 length is 15 residues. Trimming took 5 bases from V and 3 from J, leaving 17 bases between them. The V gene's germline CDR1 is DFQATT and CDR2 SNEGSKA (reference sequence). CDR3 in DNA: TGCAGTGCTTCCCCACTCCAGACAGACAATCAGCCCCAGCATTTT. Its protein product is CSASPLQTDNQPQHF.

This clonotype is judged medium-sized (0.01 to 0.1%). The CDR3 DNA sequence: TGTGCCAGCACCAAGGGGAGGGGAGGAGTCGCAGATACGCAGTATTTT. Translating gives CASTKGRGGVADTQYF. The genes are TRBV9 and TRBJ2-3; TRBD2 aligns across 7 bases. The CDR3 is made up of 16 amino acids. Germline V gene sequence: CDR1 SGDLS, CDR2 YYNGEE. With 6 bases clipped from V and 4 bases from J, the junction kept 14 bases outside the gene matches.

At least ten counts were recorded for this clonotype. The rearrangement joins TRBV3-1 to TRBJ2-5; D not certain. Germline V gives CDR1 LGHDT, CDR2 YNNKEL (reference sequence). The V end was cut by 2 bases, the J end by 5 bases, with 6 bases between. CDR3 length: 12 residues. CDR3 in amino acids: CASSQFPETQYF. DNA of the CDR3: TGTGCCAGCAGCCAATTCCCTGAGACCCAGTACTTC.

This chain uses TRBV5-3 with TRBJ2-2; D call uncertain. TRBV5-3 is flagged as an ORF with uncertain function. The CDR3 totals 16 residues. V gave up 4 bases and J gave up 5 bases, with 18 bases separating them. The CDR3 sequence: CARSHPPLAGTGELFF. CDR3 DNA sequence: TGTGCCAGAAGCCATCCCCCTCTCGCTGGAACCGGGGAGCTGTTTTTT.

This clonotype showed up many times. This chain joins TRBV3-1 and TRBJ1-4; D call uncertain. In germline, CDR1 is LGHDT, CDR2 YNNKEL (reference sequence). The V gene lost 1 base and the J gene lost 0 bases, with 12 bases spanning the gap. The CDR3 sequence is 17 residues long. The CDR3 loop is CASSQASLGATNEKLFF. Here the CDR3 DNA reads TGTGCCAGCAGCCAAGCCTCGCTGGGTGCAACTAATGAAAAACTGTTTTTT.

In this sample, this clonotype turned up many times. The chain recombines TRBV20-1 with TRBJ1-1; TRBD1 matches 8 bases. Germline assignment: CDR1 DFQATT and CDR2 SNEGSKA (reference sequence). The CDR3 consists of 17 residues. V was pared by 0 bases and J by 0 bases, with 9 bases of the junction left unmatched. For the CDR3, the DNA is TGCAGTGCTAGAGACGCCGGGACAGGTTACATGAACACTGAAGCTTTCTTT. It codes for CSARDAGTGYMNTEAFF.

There are many counts of this clonotype. The chain links TRBV27 to TRBJ1-5, with a possible D match to TRBD1 (5 bases). V was pared by 5 bases and J by 2 bases, with 10 bases between. The CDR3 is made up of 14 amino acids. Germline V lookup: CDR1 MNHEY, CDR2 SMNVEV (reference sequence). This chain's CDR3 is CASSPWGGNQPQHF. CDR3 sequence (DNA): TGTGCCAGCAGTCCATGGGGGGGCAATCAGCCCCAGCATTTT.

This clonotype was observed a handful of times. The DNA of the CDR3 is TGTGCCAGCAGTTCTCCGGGACAGGGGGCGTTCTATGGCTACACCTTC. It is translated as CASSSPGQGAFYGYTF. This chain connects TRBV28 to TRBJ1-2; 12 positions agree with TRBD1. The V and J ends lost 4 bases and 4 bases, in that order; junction bases with no gene match: 7. Per germline, CDR1 MDHEN and CDR2 SYDVKM. The CDR3 has 16 amino acids.

This clonotype was detected many times. This chain uses TRBV15 with TRBJ1-5; D perhaps matches TRBD1 (6 bases). The V end was cut by 2 bases, the J end by 5 bases, with 13 bases between. CDR1 is LNHNV and CDR2 is YYDKDF in the germline V gene (reference sequence). The CDR3 consists of 15 residues. The CDR3 nucleotides read TGTGCCACCAGCAGATCCCCCAGGGGCGATCAGCCCCAGCATTTT. Amino acid sequence: CATSRSPRGDQPQHF.

This clonotype was recorded many times. The chain recombines TRBV2 with TRBJ2-3; 12 positions match TRBD1. Germline values: CDR1 SNHLY, CDR2 FYNNEI. This CDR3 is built from 19 residues. The V gene end was trimmed by 1 base and the J gene end by 1 base; junction bases not matched to a gene: 9. DNA for the CDR3: TGTGCCAGCAGTGAAGACCGGGACAGGGGGCTTCAGGGCACAGATACGCAGTATTTT. It is translated as CASSEDRDRGLQGTDTQYF.

This clonotype was seen repeatedly, ten times or more. The chain uses TRBV18 and TRBJ2-1, with 9 positions matching TRBD2. Per the germline V gene, CDR1 is KGHSH and CDR2 is LQKENI. The CDR3 sequence is 15 residues long. With V trimmed by 2 bases and J by 5 bases, 4 bases remained unmatched. As DNA, the CDR3 is TGTGCCAGCTCACCAGTAGCGGGAGTTGACAATGAGCAGTTCTTC. This encodes CASSPVAGVDNEQFF. The full variable domain, rest sourced from reference TRBV18 and TRBJ2-1, is NAGVMQNPRHLVRRRGQEARLRCSPMKGHSHVYWYRQLPEEGLKFMVYLQKENIIDESGMPKERFSAEFPKEGPSILRIQQVVRGDSAAYFCASSPVAGVDNEQFFGPGTRLTVL.